This is a list of T cell receptor beta chains from one sample in a study of blood T cells in healthy people across ages. TCRdb used MiXCR to reprocess the 5' RACE reads, holding one entry per CDR3 protein. The data show about 650,000 distinct CDR3 sequences, less than 40% seen once. Sample: blood. These receptors all come from a woman of 80 years or more in good health. CDR3s include the opening cysteine and the closing phenylalanine or tryptophan. D genes are given only for firm matches. Size is stated for part of the rows, as once, few or many counts, or as a class when the clone is expanded.

d_gene: NA
j_gene: TRBJ1-4
abundance: many
v_gene: TRBV9
CDR3aa: CASSVEGDGEKLFF
CDR3nt: TGTGCCAGCAGCGTAGAGGGTGACGGTGAAAAACTGTTTTTT

d_gene: NA
j_gene: TRBJ1-4
abundance: many
v_gene: TRBV6-1
CDR3aa: CASSLRDTATNEKLFF
CDR3nt: TGTGCCAGCAGTCTACGGGACACCGCAACTAATGAAAAACTGTTTTTT

d_gene: NA
j_gene: TRBJ1-1
abundance: NA
v_gene: TRBV7-8
CDR3aa: CASSLSGGTNTEAFF
CDR3nt: TGTGCCAGCAGCTTAAGCGGCGGGACGAACACTGAAGCTTTCTTT

d_gene: TRBD1
j_gene: TRBJ1-2
abundance: many
v_gene: TRBV30
CDR3aa: CAWSASGQGRGYTF
CDR3nt: TGTGCCTGGAGTGCATCTGGACAGGGTAGAGGCTACACCTTC

d_gene: NA
j_gene: TRBJ2-1
abundance: NA
v_gene: TRBV9
CDR3aa: CASSPGRPNEQFF
CDR3nt: TGTGCCAGCAGTCCGGGACGCCCAAATGAGCAGTTCTTC

d_gene: TRBD1
j_gene: TRBJ1-2
abundance: NA
v_gene: TRBV20-1
CDR3aa: CSARWTGGVGYTF
CDR3nt: TGCAGTGCTAGGTGGACAGGGGGCGTCGGCTACACCTTC

d_gene: TRBD2
j_gene: TRBJ2-3
abundance: NA
v_gene: TRBV6-5
CDR3aa: CASSYWGSGGTDTQYF
CDR3nt: TGTGCCAGCAGTTACTGGGGAAGCGGGGGGACAGATACGCAGTATTTT

d_gene: NA
j_gene: TRBJ2-5
abundance: few
v_gene: TRBV7-7
CDR3aa: CASSPGTLQETQYF
CDR3nt: TGTGCCAGCAGCCCCGGGACTCTCCAAGAGACCCAGTACTTC

d_gene: TRBD1
j_gene: TRBJ2-7
abundance: many
v_gene: TRBV11-2
CDR3aa: CASSSGQVGEQYF
CDR3nt: TGTGCCAGCAGCTCCGGACAGGTCGGAGAGCAGTACTTC

d_gene: NA
j_gene: TRBJ1-6
abundance: few
v_gene: TRBV25-1
CDR3aa: CASSEVVGANSPLHF
CDR3nt: TGTGCCAGCAGTGAGGTAGTAGGGGCCAATTCACCCCTCCACTTT

d_gene: TRBD1
j_gene: TRBJ2-5
abundance: many
v_gene: TRBV6-5
CDR3aa: CASSYSTGPGETQYF
CDR3nt: TGTGCCAGCAGTTACTCGACAGGGCCAGGAGAGACCCAGTACTTC

d_gene: TRBD1
j_gene: TRBJ2-1
abundance: many
v_gene: TRBV10-3
CDR3aa: CAIRPGQYNEQFF
CDR3nt: TGTGCCATCCGTCCGGGACAGTACAATGAGCAGTTCTTC

d_gene: NA
j_gene: TRBJ1-1
abundance: few
v_gene: TRBV27
CDR3aa: CASSRPDGGSEAFF
CDR3nt: TGTGCCAGCAGCAGGCCCGACGGTGGCTCTGAAGCTTTCTTT

d_gene: TRBD2
j_gene: TRBJ2-3
abundance: many
v_gene: TRBV7-8
CDR3aa: CASSLVVGLAGAQRDTQYF
CDR3nt: TGTGCCAGCAGCTTAGTGGTCGGACTAGCGGGGGCTCAGAGGGATACGCAGTATTTT

d_gene: NA
j_gene: TRBJ1-6
abundance: many
v_gene: TRBV7-2
CDR3aa: CASSSAGTPRASYNSPLHF
CDR3nt: TGTGCCAGCAGCTCCGCCGGGACCCCGAGGGCCTCCTATAATTCACCCCTCCACTTT

d_gene: TRBD1
j_gene: TRBJ2-1
abundance: NA
v_gene: TRBV5-1
CDR3aa: CASSFYRGADEQFF
CDR3nt: TGCGCCAGCAGCTTCTACAGGGGTGCGGATGAGCAGTTCTTC

d_gene: NA
j_gene: TRBJ2-1
abundance: few
v_gene: TRBV7-2
CDR3aa: CASSSVVGSYNEQFF
CDR3nt: TGTGCCAGCAGCTCAGTGGTTGGCTCCTACAATGAGCAGTTCTTC

d_gene: TRBD2
j_gene: TRBJ2-7
abundance: NA
v_gene: TRBV6-5
CDR3aa: CASSRAGGVYEQYF
CDR3nt: TGTGCCAGCAGTCGGGCGGGAGGGGTCTACGAGCAGTACTTC

d_gene: NA
j_gene: TRBJ2-7
abundance: few
v_gene: TRBV30
CDR3aa: CAWSRSYEQYF
CDR3nt: TGTGCCTGGAGTAGGAGCTACGAGCAGTACTTC

d_gene: NA
j_gene: TRBJ2-6
abundance: NA
v_gene: TRBV7-2
CDR3aa: CASSLGPSRAGANVLTF
CDR3nt: TGTGCCAGCAGCTTAGGCCCCAGTCGGGCTGGGGCCAACGTCCTGACTTTC

d_gene: NA
j_gene: TRBJ2-7
abundance: NA
v_gene: TRBV20-1
CDR3aa: CSAGSGLCYEQYF
CDR3nt: TGCAGTGCTGGTTCGGGACTGTGCTACGAGCAGTACTTC

d_gene: NA
j_gene: TRBJ2-3
abundance: NA
v_gene: TRBV5-1
CDR3aa: CASSLEDASDTQYF
CDR3nt: TGCGCCAGCAGCTTGGAGGACGCTTCAGATACGCAGTATTTT

d_gene: NA
j_gene: TRBJ1-2
abundance: NA
v_gene: TRBV20-1
CDR3aa: CSASVKDYGYTF
CDR3nt: TGCAGTGCTAGTGTTAAAGACTATGGCTACACCTTC

d_gene: TRBD1
j_gene: TRBJ1-6
abundance: many
v_gene: TRBV20-1
CDR3aa: CSARTGQEDSPLHF
CDR3nt: TGCAGTGCTAGAACGGGACAGGAGGATTCACCCCTCCACTTT

d_gene: NA
j_gene: TRBJ1-1
abundance: many
v_gene: TRBV12-3/TRBV12-4
CDR3aa: CASSFSPSGTRNTEAFF
CDR3nt: TGTGCCAGCAGTTTCTCCCCCTCCGGGACAAGGAACACTGAAGCTTTCTTT

d_gene: TRBD2
j_gene: TRBJ2-1
abundance: NA
v_gene: TRBV4-1
CDR3aa: CASSQGRAGSYNEQFF
CDR3nt: TGCGCCAGCAGCCAAGGTCGAGCGGGATCCTACAATGAGCAGTTCTTC

d_gene: NA
j_gene: TRBJ2-3
abundance: many
v_gene: TRBV12-3/TRBV12-4
CDR3aa: CASSLFRDTDTQYF
CDR3nt: TGTGCCAGCAGTTTATTTCGAGACACAGATACGCAGTATTTT

d_gene: NA
j_gene: TRBJ1-1
abundance: few
v_gene: TRBV18
CDR3aa: CASSLGGLSTEAFF
CDR3nt: TGTGCCAGCTCACTTGGGGGGTTGTCCACTGAAGCTTTCTTT

d_gene: NA
j_gene: TRBJ2-7
abundance: NA
v_gene: TRBV7-9
CDR3aa: CASSLVTSGTKYNEQYF
CDR3nt: TGTGCCAGCAGCTTAGTTACTAGTGGGACAAAGTACAATGAGCAGTACTTC

d_gene: NA
j_gene: TRBJ1-6
abundance: NA
v_gene: TRBV6-1
CDR3aa: CASIAFGTSYSPLHF
CDR3nt: TGTGCCAGCATTGCCTTCGGGACGTCCTATTCACCCCTCCACTTT

d_gene: TRBD2
j_gene: TRBJ2-2
abundance: few
v_gene: TRBV7-8
CDR3aa: CASSLLAGVNTGELFF
CDR3nt: TGTGCCAGCAGCTTACTAGCGGGGGTGAACACCGGGGAGCTGTTTTTT

d_gene: NA
j_gene: TRBJ2-3
abundance: many
v_gene: TRBV12-3/TRBV12-4
CDR3aa: CASSYGAPTDTQYF
CDR3nt: TGTGCCAGCAGTTACGGGGCCCCCACAGATACGCAGTATTTT

d_gene: NA
j_gene: TRBJ1-1
abundance: few
v_gene: TRBV29-1
CDR3aa: CSVEQNTEAFF
CDR3nt: TGCAGCGTGGAACAGAACACTGAAGCTTTCTTT

d_gene: NA
j_gene: TRBJ2-3
abundance: NA
v_gene: TRBV5-1
CDR3aa: CASSFASPRGDTQYF
CDR3nt: TGCGCCAGCAGCTTCGCAAGTCCTAGGGGAGATACGCAGTATTTT

d_gene: TRBD2
j_gene: TRBJ2-6
abundance: many
v_gene: TRBV7-3
CDR3aa: CASSLTGTSPGANVLTF
CDR3nt: TGTGCCAGCAGCTTAACCGGGACTAGCCCTGGGGCCAACGTCCTGACTTTC

d_gene: TRBD2
j_gene: TRBJ2-7
abundance: once
v_gene: TRBV29-1
CDR3aa: CSVIAGGTPYEQYF
CDR3nt: TGCAGCGTTATTGCCGGGGGGACCCCCTACGAGCAGTACTTC

d_gene: TRBD1
j_gene: TRBJ2-1
abundance: NA
v_gene: TRBV10-3
CDR3aa: CAISENLQGDEQFF
CDR3nt: TGTGCCATCAGTGAGAATCTACAGGGGGATGAGCAGTTCTTC

d_gene: TRBD2
j_gene: TRBJ2-5
abundance: many
v_gene: TRBV25-1
CDR3aa: CASSDDSSGGAKTQYF
CDR3nt: TGTGCCAGCAGTGATGATTCCAGCGGGGGGGCCAAGACCCAGTACTTC

d_gene: TRBD2
j_gene: TRBJ2-1
abundance: NA
v_gene: TRBV20-1
CDR3aa: CSARDPRRWRETAYNEQFF
CDR3nt: TGCAGTGCTAGAGATCCGCGGCGGTGGCGGGAGACTGCCTACAATGAGCAGTTCTTC

d_gene: NA
j_gene: TRBJ1-1
abundance: NA
v_gene: TRBV6-2/TRBV6-3
CDR3aa: CASTPPGRRTEAFF
CDR3nt: TGTGCCAGCACCCCTCCAGGTCGGCGGACTGAAGCTTTCTTT

d_gene: TRBD2
j_gene: TRBJ2-3
abundance: NA
v_gene: TRBV20-1
CDR3aa: CSAPPLAGDVDTQYF
CDR3nt: TGCAGTGCTCCCCCCTTAGCGGGGGACGTAGATACGCAGTATTTT

d_gene: NA
j_gene: TRBJ2-5
abundance: few
v_gene: TRBV3-1
CDR3aa: CASSQDGTGNRETQYF
CDR3nt: TGTGCCAGCAGCCAAGATGGCACGGGGAACCGAGAGACCCAGTACTTC

d_gene: NA
j_gene: TRBJ1-1
abundance: NA
v_gene: TRBV29-1
CDR3aa: CSVAGSISEAFF
CDR3nt: TGCAGCGTTGCAGGGTCCATTAGTGAAGCTTTCTTT

d_gene: NA
j_gene: TRBJ2-1
abundance: many
v_gene: TRBV20-1
CDR3aa: CSAQEGAGWQFF
CDR3nt: TGCAGTGCTCAGGAGGGGGCGGGTTGGCAGTTCTTC

d_gene: NA
j_gene: TRBJ2-1
abundance: many
v_gene: TRBV20-1
CDR3aa: CSARSPWSYNEQFF
CDR3nt: TGCAGTGCTAGATCCCCATGGTCCTACAATGAGCAGTTCTTC

d_gene: TRBD1
j_gene: TRBJ2-1
abundance: few
v_gene: TRBV14
CDR3aa: CASSTLPGGRGYNEQFF
CDR3nt: TGTGCCAGCAGCACACTACCAGGGGGCCGGGGCTACAATGAGCAGTTCTTC

d_gene: NA
j_gene: TRBJ2-3
abundance: many
v_gene: TRBV20-1
CDR3aa: CSAARGVSSTDTQYF
CDR3nt: TGCAGTGCCGCGAGGGGCGTTTCTAGCACAGATACGCAGTATTTT

d_gene: TRBD2
j_gene: TRBJ2-7
abundance: NA
v_gene: TRBV7-2
CDR3aa: CASSLGLAGLSYEQYF
CDR3nt: TGTGCCAGCAGCTTAGGGCTAGCGGGGCTCTCCTACGAGCAGTACTTC

d_gene: NA
j_gene: TRBJ2-7
abundance: NA
v_gene: TRBV28
CDR3aa: CASRLQGLTYEQYF
CDR3nt: TGTGCCAGCAGGCTACAGGGTCTTACGTACGAGCAGTACTTC

d_gene: TRBD1
j_gene: TRBJ1-1
abundance: few
v_gene: TRBV20-1
CDR3aa: CSANVQGGPEAFF
CDR3nt: TGCAGTGCTAACGTACAGGGGGGCCCTGAAGCTTTCTTT

d_gene: NA
j_gene: TRBJ1-6
abundance: many
v_gene: TRBV18
CDR3aa: CASSPQRDSPLHF
CDR3nt: TGTGCCAGCTCACCACAAAGGGATTCACCCCTCCACTTT

d_gene: NA
j_gene: TRBJ1-2
abundance: many
v_gene: TRBV4-3
CDR3aa: CASSQNTGGYTF
CDR3nt: TGCGCCAGCAGCCAAAATACCGGTGGCTACACCTTC

d_gene: NA
j_gene: TRBJ1-1
abundance: few
v_gene: TRBV28
CDR3aa: CASSQTNTEAFF
CDR3nt: TGTGCCAGCAGTCAAACTAACACTGAAGCTTTCTTT